One sample yielded the 15 T cell receptor beta chains listed below, sequenced in a study of blood T cell repertoires in COVID-19. Clones were sequenced by immunoSEQ multiplex PCR, and TCRdb holds only the in-frame ones, with some missing. Altogether 320,000 or so clones are present, approximately 89% being singletons, with the ten largest covering over 4.5%. The sequencing sample was made of PBMCs or T cells enriched from blood (not recorded which). The receptor source for this set is a man younger than 45 who had recovered from COVID-19.

The chain employs TRBV9 and TRBJ1-3; weak D call: TRBD1 (5 bases). Germline lookup yields CDR1 SGDLS and CDR2 YYNGEE. Deletions cut 0 bases from V and 5 bases from J, with 18 bases between. This CDR3 has 17 residues. The CDR3 DNA reads TGTGCCAGCAGCGTAGGTGCAGGGAAGGACCTGAGAAACACCATATATTTT. As protein: CASSVGAGKDLRNTIYF.

The V and J genes are TRBV24-1 and TRBJ1-1, with 7 bases identical to TRBD1. The V gene's germline CDR1 is KGHDR and CDR2 SFDVKD. V shed 3 bases and J 1 base; nucleotides not matched to a gene: 4. CDR3 length: 15 amino acids. The CDR3 sequence: CATSDPAGGNTEAFF. Here the CDR3 DNA reads TGTGCCACCAGTGATCCCGCAGGGGGGAACACTGAAGCTTTCTTT.

The V and J genes are TRBV4-1 and TRBJ2-5; 10 bases fit TRBD2. This CDR3 comprises 16 residues. V was pared by 3 bases and J by 7 bases, with 11 bases of the junction left unmatched. CDR1 and CDR2 from the germline V gene are MGHRA and YSYEKL. The chain's CDR3 is CASSQTQAGGLRTQYF. CDR3 coding DNA: TGCGCCAGCAGCCAGACCCAAGCGGGGGGGCTAAGGACCCAGTACTTC.

This chain joins TRBV30 and TRBJ1-1; D not certain. V was clipped by 3 bases and J by 7 bases, with 12 bases between them. Germline CDR1 is GTSNPN and CDR2 is SVGIG (reference sequence). The CDR3 loop spans 12 amino acids. The CDR3 sequence is CAWSSLRGEAFF. Written as DNA, the CDR3 is TGTGCCTGGAGCTCCCTTAGAGGTGAAGCTTTCTTT.

The gene calls are TRBV19 and TRBJ1-2; maybe TRBD1 (6 bases). V lost 4 bases and J lost 0, with 15 bases in between. This CDR3 spans 16 amino acids. Germline lookup yields CDR1 LNHDA and CDR2 SQIVND (reference sequence). The CDR3 DNA sequence: TGTGCCAGTAGTAGAATCGACAGGACCGCTAACTATGGCTACACCTTC. It translates to CASSRIDRTANYGYTF. Full variable domain (outside the CDR3, taken from reference TRBV19 and TRBJ1-2): DGGITQSPKYLFRKEGQNVTLSCEQNLNHDAMYWYRQDPGQGLRLIYYSQIVNDFQKGDIAEGYSVSREKKESFPLTVTSAQKNPTAFYLCASSRIDRTANYGYTFGSGTRLTVV.

J is TRBJ1-6 and V is TRBV27; 7 bases align to TRBD1. V lost 6 bases and J lost 9; bases outside the gene matches: 2. Germline V CDR1 and CDR2: MNHEY, SMNVEV (reference sequence). The CDR3 consists of 12 residues. This chain's CDR3 is CASRTGPSPLHF. CDR3 DNA: TGTGCCAGCAGGACAGGGCCTTCACCCCTCCACTTT.

The V call is TRBV10-2, the J call TRBJ2-7; the match to TRBD2 covers 11 bases. CDR3 size: 16 residues. CDR1 is WSHSY and CDR2 is SAAADI in the germline V gene. V was clipped by 2 bases and J by 5 bases; unmatched bases: 8. CDR3 sequence reads: CASSEGIAGGPDEQYF. DNA of the CDR3: TGCGCCAGCAGTGAGGGGATAGCGGGGGGGCCGGACGAGCAGTACTTC.

The chain uses TRBV2 and TRBJ2-3; the D gene is possibly TRBD2 (6 bases). Germline CDR1 and CDR2: SNHLY and FYNNEI. CDR3 length: 14 amino acids. The ends were cut back, 7 bases at V and 0 bases at J, with 11 bases in the middle. The CDR3 bases are TGTGCCAGCATAATAGCGGATAGCACAGATACGCAGTATTTT. Translated: CASIIADSTDTQYF.

The J gene is TRBJ1-2, the V gene TRBV5-1, with 9 bases lining up with TRBD1. J was trimmed by 6 bases and V by 4 bases; bases with no gene match: 16. In germline, CDR1 is SGHRS, CDR2 YFSETQ. CDR3 length: 17 residues. The CDR3 sequence: CASSMQISQGAGDGYTF. The CDR3, as DNA: TGCGCCAGCAGCATGCAAATATCACAGGGGGCTGGGGATGGCTACACCTTC.

The gene calls are TRBV28 and TRBJ1-4; TRBD1 matches at 7 bases. Trimming at V came to 3 bases and at J to 6 bases, leaving 4 bases not matched to a gene. Germline assignment: CDR1 MDHEN and CDR2 SYDVKM. The CDR3 is made up of 14 amino acids. In DNA form, the CDR3 reads TGTGCCAGCAGTTTGAGTCAGGGGGATGAAAAACTGTTTTTT. Translating it yields CASSLSQGDEKLFF.

The CDR3: CAWSVRRSSYNEQFF. CDR3 bases: TGTGCCTGGAGTGTACGGCGGAGCTCCTACAATGAGCAGTTCTTC. V and J are TRBV30 and TRBJ2-1; D gene ambiguous. Germline-derived CDR1 and CDR2 are GTSNPN and SVGIG (reference sequence). CDR3 length: 15 amino acids. V gave up 0 bases and J gave up 0 bases, with 9 bases separating them.

This clone was recorded only once. The V gene is TRBV4-1, the J gene TRBJ2-7; TRBD1 matches at 7 bases. Per germline, CDR1 MGHRA and CDR2 YSYEKL. Trimming took 4 bases from V and 2 from J; bases not matched to a gene: 5. This CDR3 spans 14 amino acids. The CDR3 spells CASSPLTGAYEQYF. The CDR3 DNA follows: TGCGCCAGCAGCCCACTCACAGGGGCCTACGAGCAGTACTTC.

The chain couples TRBV18 to TRBJ1-1, with unresolved D. This CDR3 contains 13 residues. Germline CDR1 reads KGHSH; CDR2 reads LQKENI. The V and J ends lost 2 bases and 1 base respectively, with 5 bases between them. The CDR3 spells CASSPAQNTEAFF. CDR3 DNA sequence: TGTGCCAGCTCACCAGCACAGAACACTGAAGCTTTCTTT.

This chain joins TRBV2 and TRBJ2-1; D call uncertain. The CDR3 is made up of 11 amino acids. The V end was cut by 7 bases, the J end by 5 bases, with 6 bases between. Germline V gene data show CDR1 as SNHLY and CDR2 as FYNNEI. The CDR3 DNA follows: TGTGCCAGCATGAGAAACAATGAGCAGTTCTTC. This gives the protein CASMRNNEQFF.

The chain is built from TRBV5-7 and TRBJ1-6; TRBD1 agrees at 9 bases. TRBV5-7 belongs to the ORF category, with a function that is uncertain. V lost 3 bases to trimming and J lost 8 bases; unmatched junction nucleotides: 3. There are 14 residues in the CDR3. Here the CDR3 reads CASSYRDRDSPLHF. For the CDR3, the DNA is TGTGCCAGCAGCTACCGGGACAGGGATTCACCCCTCCACTTT.